This T cell receptor beta chain originates from a study of T cell responses to AZD1222 COVID-19 vaccine. Study-wide findings and caveats: After two AZD1222 doses, spike-specific TCR breadth and depth rose versus day 0.

Turning to this clone: Its antigen is undetermined.

This CDR3 has 14 residues. Germline values: CDR1 SNHLY, CDR2 FYNNEI. V gave up 8 bases and J gave up 3 bases, with 16 bases separating them. Produced via immunoSEQ multiplex PCR; TCRdb's table is partial and in-frame only. Of 140,000 to 150,000 clones listed, roughly 91% are singletons. Sequencing was performed on peripheral blood, taken 28 days after the second AZD1222 dose. The chain recombines TRBV2 with TRBJ2-5; TRBD2 is a possible D gene (6 bases). The sequence was obtained from an adult who received the AZD1222 COVID-19 vaccine. CDR3 region: CASGPGGWEETQYF. DNA for the CDR3: TGTGCCAGCGGGCCTGGAGGGTGGGAAGAGACCCAGTACTTC.